These 10 T cell receptor beta chains were all obtained from the same sample, sequenced in a study of T cell responses to AZD1222 COVID-19 vaccine. TCRdb's table, derived via immunoSEQ multiplex PCR, lists solely in-frame clones and lacks some. This table holds about 160,000 clones, about 90% found once. The sequences come from peripheral blood, collected on day 0 of MenACWY control vaccination. These receptors were collected from an adult in good health.

This sequence joins TRBV14 and TRBJ2-1, with D perhaps TRBD2 (5 bases). V was cut by 4 bases and J by 8 bases, with 9 bases left in between. The CDR3 has 12 residues. CDR1 is SGHDN, CDR2 FVKESK, per germline. CDR3 bases: TGTGCCAGCAGCCTCGGGATAGATGAGCAGTTCTTC. Encoded protein: CASSLGIDEQFF.

The V gene is TRBV30, the J gene TRBJ2-6, with unresolved D. The CDR3 spans 15 residues. Trimming shortened V by 4 bases and J by 3 bases, and 13 bases separated the two germline ends. Germline CDR1 and CDR2: GTSNPN and SVGIG (reference sequence). This CDR3 reads CAWIFGRIGANVLTF. CDR3 in DNA: TGTGCCTGGATCTTCGGGCGGATTGGGGCCAACGTCCTGACTTTC.

The V call is TRBV12-3 or TRBV12-4, the J call TRBJ1-1; D not resolved. This CDR3 comprises 11 residues. V lost 5 bases to trimming and J lost 4 bases, with 5 bases between them. The CDR3 nucleotides are TGTGCCAGCAGTCCCGGCACTGAAGCTTTCTTT. This codes for CASSPGTEAFF.

Details on this clone: The same CDR3 arises from other DNA sequences in this sample as well. V gene TRBV15 combines with J gene TRBJ2-6; the D is unclear. This CDR3 is built from 15 residues. The V gene lost 0 bases and the J gene lost 0 bases, with 3 bases spanning the gap. Germline V gene sequence: CDR1 LNHNV, CDR2 YYDKDF (reference sequence). The CDR3 DNA reads as TGTGCCACCAGCAGAGACCTCTCTGGGGCCAACGTCCTGACTTTC. Amino acid sequence: CATSRDLSGANVLTF.

This rearrangement joins TRBV19 to TRBJ1-1, with a tentative D call TRBD1 (5 bases). The CDR3 is made up of 13 amino acids. Deletions cut 9 bases from V and 1 base from J, with 12 bases between. Germline V gives CDR1 LNHDA, CDR2 SQIVND (reference sequence). The CDR3 nucleotides read TGTGCCAGCCGGGGGGGAGAGAACACTGAAGCTTTCTTT. Translating it yields CASRGGENTEAFF.

This chain joins TRBV27 and TRBJ1-1; 7 bases are shared with TRBD1. Germline V CDR1 and CDR2: MNHEY, SMNVEV (reference sequence). The ends lost 4 bases at V and 1 base at J; junction bases unmatched: 3. CDR3 length equals 14 residues. The CDR3, as DNA: TGTGCCAGCAGTTCGGACAGGCGGAACACTGAAGCTTTCTTT. Its protein product is CASSSDRRNTEAFF.

The V and J genes are TRBV5-6 and TRBJ1-2; D is unclear. The V gene lost 3 bases and the J gene lost 4 bases, with 10 bases spanning the gap. CDR1 is SGHDT and CDR2 is YYEEEE in the germline V gene. CDR3 size: 13 residues. This chain's CDR3 is CASSSVSGYGYTF. CDR3 bases: TGTGCCAGCAGCTCCGTATCGGGCTATGGCTACACCTTC.

This chain uses TRBV14 with TRBJ2-5, with 10 bases that match TRBD2. The junction had 12 bases not matched to a gene; V was cut back by 1 base and J by 7 bases. CDR1 and CDR2 from the germline V gene are SGHDN and FVKESK. The CDR3 extends over 17 amino acids. CDR3 residues: CASSQGPAGGPSRTQYF. The CDR3 bases are TGTGCCAGCAGCCAAGGCCCAGCGGGAGGGCCCTCGAGGACCCAGTACTTC.

The rearrangement joins TRBV20-1 to TRBJ2-7; TRBD2 matches 9 bases. The CDR3 is 14 residues long. The J segment lost 3 bases and the V segment lost 3 bases, leaving 6 bases of the junction unmatched. Germline CDR1 DFQATT, CDR2 SNEGSKA (reference sequence). Here the CDR3 DNA reads TGCAGTGCTAGTGCAGATAGCGGGGGCTACGAGCAGTACTTC. Residues: CSASADSGGYEQYF.

The genes are TRBV9 and TRBJ1-2; D is ambiguous. The CDR3 has 15 residues. V lost 4 bases and J 3 bases, leaving 16 bases between the germline ends. Germline V gene sequence: CDR1 SGDLS, CDR2 YYNGEE. The DNA for the CDR3 is TGTGCCAGCAGCCCACGGGTGGGTCTGGACTATGGCTACACCTTC. It is translated as CASSPRVGLDYGYTF.